This paragraph covers one T cell receptor beta chain sequence. Its antigen is not yet known. Base qualities are not at hand, and no much larger clone is one base apart. Collaborating institutions collected whole blood in K2EDTA tubes following their own protocols. Collaborator samples were shipped for TCRbeta analysis as frozen whole blood, isolated PBMCs, or DNA extracted from either sample type. These data are taken from a study of blood T cell repertoires in COVID-19 (dated by TCRdb to about 2020). About the full investigation: Samples from collaborators originated in the United States, Italy and Spain and spanned both the acute and convalescent phases of COVID-19. The material from the prospective study consisted of cDNA or gDNA derived from T cells, B-cell-depleted T cells, or PBMCs. Deeply sampled blood TCRbeta repertoires from subjects exposed to, actively infected with, or recovered from COVID-19 were included in the dataset. A freely available public database, intended as a resource for researchers studying the immune response to SARS-CoV-2, is where the repertoires were released. Samples came from the ongoing ImmuneRACE study (first 160 participants) plus 1,254 subjects from 6 global collaborators. Nearly every sample came with metadata listing a de-identified subject ID, COVID-19 status, age in years and sex. HLA class I and class II types, where available, came from metadata supplied by the sample provider rather than from assay-based typing. Points the paper makes about the study in general: The amount of clinical and demographic metadata varied by source and participant and was provided uncurated.

TCRbeta CDR3 regions were amplified from genomic DNA by means of the immunoSEQ Assay, a bias-controlled multiplex PCR. The study's processing was this. The number of nucleated cells in each sample was estimated by amplification of reference gene primers within the assay. To quantify the absolute abundance of each unique TCRbeta CDR3 rearrangement, sequence reads were collapsed and filtered. Productive Simpson clonality was computed per sample as the square root of Simpson's diversity index over productive rearrangements. In TCRdb, the immuneACCESS table is reduced to in-frame sequences with V and J assigned. These tables do not hold every clone; where another copy was compared, an unresolved V gene accounts for under half, and the others remain unexplained. The V and J calls and clone size are taken from that table; D and trimming were inferred from the DNA. Present in this sample are approximately 110,000 clones, 69% of which were seen just once. Approximately 5.9% of the sample rests with the top ten.

Germline trimming amounts to 0 bases on V and 3 bases on J, with 5 as the count of junction bases outside the gene matches. Its CDR3 holds 15 amino acids, cysteine through phenylalanine. Only the CDR3 portion is preserved as DNA: 45 bases, with reading frame beginning at the first base. According to the germline V gene (reference sequence), CDR1 reads LNHDA and CDR2 reads SQIVND. The chain links TRBV19 with TRBJ2-7; 7 bases in the middle match TRBD2. The TCR comes from a man older than 75 with acute or convalescent COVID-19. The sequenced sample was peripheral blood. The DNA is TGTGCCAGTAGTATAGATCCAGGGAGGGACTACGAGCAGTACTTC. Translated, it reads CASSIDPGRDYEQYF. Full variable domain (CDR3 extended with the reference TRBV19 and TRBJ2-7 proteins): DGGITQSPKYLFRKEGQNVTLSCEQNLNHDAMYWYRQDPGQGLRLIYYSQIVNDFQKGDIAEGYSVSREKKESFPLTVTSAQKNPTAFYLCASSIDPGRDYEQYFGPGTRLTVT.